This is a list of T cell receptor beta chains from one sample in a study of technical replicates of blood from a handful of donors. Sequencing was performed with immunoSEQ multiplex PCR; in TCRdb, only in-frame clones are kept and a portion is missing. Of about 74,000 clones detected, around 91% appear once; the ten largest clones hold roughly 0.38%. Sequencing was performed on T cells isolated from PBMCs. The receptor set was obtained from a human donor in good health. The CDR3 runs from the conserved cysteine through the conserved F or W.

J,V,CDR3
TRBJ1-2,TRBV10-3,CAISGTGATYGYTF
TRBJ1-4,TRBV28,CASRQGWEKLFF
TRBJ2-3,TRBV29-1,CSVEPPGLASDTQYF
TRBJ2-7,TRBV6-1,CASSGTDPREQYF
TRBJ2-5,TRBV5-4,CASSLASGEETQYF
TRBJ2-3,TRBV5-1,CASSFQSLRTGTDTQYF
TRBJ1-2,TRBV19,CASSQGQFYGYTF
TRBJ2-7,TRBV5-1,CASSLGGTSGQYEQYF
TRBJ1-2,TRBV9,CASSSGTGNYGYTF
TRBJ2-7,TRBV10-2,CASSRDRDREFPYEQYF
TRBJ2-7,TRBV5-4,CASSERELAGVGEQYF
TRBJ2-1,TRBV10-1,CASSYEKDRGLGEQFF
TRBJ2-1,TRBV15,CATSREGAGEPYNEQFF
TRBJ2-1,TRBV11-3,CASSSQGGIYNEQFF
TRBJ2-7,TRBV7-9,CASSRMGGEQYF
TRBJ1-2,TRBV23-1,CASSQSWGRNGYTF